What follows are 14 T cell receptor beta chains derived from one specimen sequenced in a study of glioma-infiltrating T cells. The iRepertoire nested amplicon-rescue multiplex PCR amplified TCR alpha and beta CDR3s from RNA. TCRdb reanalysed the multiplex PCR reads using MiXCR and keeps one entry per CDR3 protein. The sample has 150,000 to 200,000 distinct CDR3 sequences; about 47% are singletons. Sequences were obtained from glioma tissue, nonneoplastic brain tissue, or PBMCs (not recorded which). All receptors derive from a human donor with low-grade glioma or glioblastoma, undergoing nonglioma brain surgery, or in good health (not recorded which).

Comment on this clonotype: One junction end does not reproduce the germline sequence, and a read error may be involved. The J gene is TRBJ2-1, the V gene TRBV28; perhaps TRBD1 as D (6 bases). The length of the CDR3 is 16 residues. Germline CDR1 and CDR2: MDHEN and SYDVKM. In nucleotides, the CDR3 is TGTGCCAGCACCCCCAGGGGTCGCATAGCCCGCAATGAGCGGTTCTTC. Residues: CASTPRGRIARNERFF.

Worth noting for this clonotype: This may stem from a read error, because a much larger clone lies one nucleotide away. Without the conserved terminal phenylalanine or tryptophan, this CDR3 likely stems from a read error. This rearrangement joins TRBV4-1 to TRBJ2-5; 8 positions agree with TRBD2. The CDR3 is 17 residues long. The germline CDR1 and CDR2 sequences are MGHRA and YSYEKL. J lost 2 bases, V lost 2 bases, and 10 bases had no gene match. The CDR3 region is CASSQSISGDLQETQYY. CDR3 nucleotide sequence: TGCGCCAGCAGCCAATCCATTAGCGGGGATCTTCAAGAGACCCAGTACTAC.

The gene calls are TRBV2 and TRBJ1-1; the D is unclear. Germline assignment: CDR1 SNHLY and CDR2 FYNNEI. Trimming left V 8 bases short and J 4 bases short, with 8 bases between. The CDR3 is 11 residues long. The CDR3 nucleotides read TGTGCCAGCGGCCACCCCACTGAAGCTTTCTTT. Amino acid sequence: CASGHPTEAFF.

With respect to this clonotype: A much larger clone lies one base from this, so it may be a read error. V gene TRBV19 combines with J gene TRBJ2-7; the D gene is possibly TRBD2 (5 bases). Looked up from germline, CDR1 is LNHDA and CDR2 is SQIVND (reference sequence). Trimming cost V 5 bases and J 3 bases, with 14 bases left between them. This CDR3 has 14 residues. CDR3 DNA: TGTGCCAGTAGTCCGGGAAAGGCCATCTACGAGCAGTACTTC. Amino acid sequence: CASSPGKAIYEQYF.

This clonotype has just a few counts. The V and J genes are TRBV19 and TRBJ2-1; D unresolved. There are 16 residues in the CDR3. Trimming cost V 4 bases and J 0 bases, with 13 bases left between them. The germline gives CDR1 LNHDA, CDR2 SQIVND (reference sequence). The CDR3 DNA follows: TGTGCCAGTAGTAAAGCCGGGTACAACTCCTACAATGAGCAGTTCTTC. Residues: CASSKAGYNSYNEQFF.

The rearrangement uses TRBV7-9 and TRBJ1-2; TRBD1 might be the D (5 bases). The CDR3 extends over 12 amino acids. Trimming took 4 bases from V and 8 from J, leaving 11 bases between them. Germline assignment: CDR1 SEHNR and CDR2 FQNEAQ (reference sequence). CDR3 sequence: CASSYVGDGYTF. The CDR3 DNA sequence: TGTGCCAGCAGCTATGTCGGGGACGGCTACACCTTC.

Concerning this clonotype: One junction end does not reproduce the germline sequence, and a read error may be involved. The chain links TRBV18 to TRBJ2-1; D gene unclear. Germline CDR1 is KGHSH and CDR2 is LQKENI. This CDR3 contains 15 residues. The CDR3 reads CARSPPESSYNEQFF. The DNA for the CDR3 is TGTGCCAGATCACCACCGGAGAGCTCCTACAATGAGCAGTTCTTC.

CDR3 coding DNA: TGTGCCAGCAGTTTGAGCGGGTCTGAGACCCAGTACTTC. This translates into CASSLSGSETQYF. The V gene is TRBV12-3 or TRBV12-4, the J gene TRBJ2-5; maybe TRBD2 (6 bases). The CDR3 is 13 residues long. The germline V and J ends were trimmed by 3 bases and 5 bases, with 10 bases remaining between them.

The V call is TRBV19, the J call TRBJ2-3, with D hard to call. V lost 3 bases to trimming and J lost 6 bases, with 13 bases between them. This CDR3 has 14 residues. Germline assignment: CDR1 LNHDA and CDR2 SQIVND (reference sequence). The CDR3 sequence: CASSIDPRQDTQYF. The CDR3 DNA sequence: TGTGCCAGTAGTATCGATCCCCGCCAGGATACGCAGTATTTT.

Many counts were recorded for this clonotype. The CDR3 nucleotides are TGTGCCAGCAGTGAAGCAAGAGGGTCCTACGAGCAGTACTTC. This encodes CASSEARGSYEQYF. This rearrangement joins TRBV6-1 to TRBJ2-7; D possibly corresponds to TRBD2 (5 bases). Germline CDR1 MNHNS, CDR2 SASEGT. This CDR3 has 14 residues. The V end lost 0 bases, the J end lost 1 base, and 7 bases lay between the germline ends.

As concerns this clonotype: This may stem from a read error, because a much larger clone lies one nucleotide away. The V call is TRBV6-1, the J call TRBJ2-4, with 15 bases lining up with TRBD2. The CDR3 is 18 residues long. Unmatched junction bases numbered 12, after V lost 6 bases and J lost 6 bases. The germline V gene encodes CDR1 MNHNS and CDR2 SASEGT. CDR3 nucleotide sequence: TGTGCCAGCAGCCAGGGACTAGCGGGAGGTTATGAGAGAAACATTCAGTACTTC. Residues: CASSQGLAGGYERNIQYF.

This clonotype appeared many times. The chain uses TRBV6-6 and TRBJ1-1; 7 bases are a match to TRBD1. Germline values: CDR1 MNHNY, CDR2 SVGAGI (reference sequence). With V trimmed by 2 bases and J by 8 bases, 5 bases remained unmatched. The CDR3 covers 13 residues. The CDR3 coding sequence is TGTGCCAGCAGTTACCAAGGGGGCGCCGAAGCTTTCTTT. This gives the protein CASSYQGGAEAFF.

This clonotype showed up just a few times. The chain combines TRBV4-2 with TRBJ2-7; the D is unclear. Trimming removed 0 bases at V and 4 bases at J, with 13 bases between. The CDR3 has 15 amino acids. Germline V CDR1 and CDR2: LGHNA, YNFKEQ. The CDR3 DNA follows: TGTGCCAGCAGCCAAGAGATCGGCTTCGCGTACGAGCAGTACTTC. Translating gives CASSQEIGFAYEQYF.

Remarks on this clonotype: A much larger clone differs by one base, so this may be a read error. The J gene is TRBJ2-7, the V gene TRBV6-5; 10 bases map to TRBD1. The CDR3 has 14 residues. Germline-derived CDR1 and CDR2 are MNHEY and SVGAGI. CDR3 bases: TGTTCCAGCAGAACGGGACAGGGGTTGTACGAGCAGTACTTC. It encodes CSSRTGQGLYEQYF.